These T cell receptor beta chains were read from a single sample in a study of blood T cell repertoires in COVID-19. Sequencing was performed with immunoSEQ multiplex PCR; in TCRdb, only in-frame clones are kept and a portion is missing. Found here are under 150,000 clones, approximately 81% of them singletons; the top ten hold around 3.3%. Specimen: peripheral blood. All receptors derive from a man aged 40-49 years with acute or convalescent COVID-19. Both conserved end residues are part of each CDR3. A D gene is named only where the DNA matches it firmly. Where a row states a size, it is once, few, many or the class of an expanded clone; other rows omit it.

abundance	v_gene	d_gene	j_gene	CDR3aa	CDR3nt
.	TRBV7-2	.	TRBJ2-7	CASSLRILYEQYF	TGTGCCAGCAGCCTCCGAATACTCTACGAGCAGTACTTC
.	TRBV11-2	.	TRBJ2-7	CASSFDLGENYEQYF	TGTGCCAGCAGCTTCGACCTAGGGGAAAACTACGAGCAGTACTTC
.	TRBV2	.	TRBJ2-2	CASSGRVNTGELFF	TGTGCCAGCAGTGGCAGGGTAAACACCGGGGAGCTGTTTTTT
.	TRBV15	.	TRBJ2-7	CATSRVTGFTYEQYF	TGTGCCACCAGCAGAGTTACGGGTTTCACCTACGAGCAGTACTTC
.	TRBV2	.	TRBJ2-3	CASRGSGPSTDTQYF	TGTGCCAGCAGGGGGAGCGGACCCAGCACAGATACGCAGTATTTT
.	TRBV11-2	.	TRBJ2-3	CASSPLRGGAADTQYF	TGTGCCAGCAGCCCGCTACGTGGGGGGGCCGCAGATACGCAGTATTTT
.	TRBV7-9	.	TRBJ1-4	CASSLARDDEKLFF	TGTGCCAGCAGCTTAGCCAGGGATGATGAAAAACTGTTTTTT
.	TRBV2	TRBD1	TRBJ2-7	CAGAGQGNGEQYF	TGTGCCGGGGCGGGACAGGGAAATGGCGAGCAGTACTTC
.	TRBV12-3/TRBV12-4	.	TRBJ2-7	CASSFQGTYEQYF	TGTGCCAGCAGTTTTCAGGGGACCTACGAGCAGTACTTC
.	TRBV28	.	TRBJ2-7	CASSLNQRYEQYF	TGTGCCAGCAGCCTAAATCAGCGGTACGAGCAGTACTTC
.	TRBV7-9	TRBD2	TRBJ2-7	CASSLTSENYEQYF	TGTGCCAGCAGCCTAACTAGCGAGAACTACGAGCAGTACTTC
.	TRBV3-1/TRBV3-2	.	TRBJ2-1	CASSRTATYNEQFF	TGTGCCAGCAGTCGGACAGCTACCTACAATGAGCAGTTCTTC
.	TRBV19	TRBD1	TRBJ1-2	CASSTRGATGYGYTF	TGTGCCAGTAGTACCAGGGGGGCGACCGGGTATGGCTACACCTTC
.	TRBV13	.	TRBJ1-4	CASSYREIEKLFF	TGTGCCAGCAGCTACAGGGAGATTGAAAAACTGTTTTTT
once	TRBV11-3	TRBD1	TRBJ2-1	CASSTGRGNEQFF	TGTGCCAGCTCGACAGGGCGAGGCAATGAGCAGTTCTTC
.	TRBV9	.	TRBJ1-4	CASSVSATNEKLFF	TGTGCCAGCAGCGTGAGCGCAACTAATGAAAAACTGTTTTTT
once	TRBV11-2	TRBD2	TRBJ2-3	CASSLGLAGGSDTQYF	TGTGCCAGCAGCCTAGGACTAGCGGGGGGATCAGATACGCAGTATTTT
.	TRBV7-9	TRBD1	TRBJ1-4	CASSPEASGGYEKLFF	TGTGCCAGCAGCCCCGAAGCATCAGGGGGCTACGAAAAACTGTTTTTT
.	TRBV10-2	.	TRBJ2-4	CASSSRGEVIQYF	TGCGCCAGCAGCTCGAGAGGGGAGGTCATTCAGTACTTC
.	TRBV5-4	TRBD2	TRBJ2-7	CASSPGGSRVTEQYF	TGTGCCAGCAGCCCGGGCGGGAGCAGGGTGACCGAGCAGTACTTC
.	TRBV9	TRBD2	TRBJ2-3	CASSGGTSGGISSTDTQYF	TGTGCCAGCAGCGGAGGGACTAGCGGGGGAATTTCTAGCACAGATACGCAGTATTTT
few	TRBV4-3	.	TRBJ2-7	CASSPDLVFFDEQYF	TGCGCCAGCAGCCCAGATCTCGTGTTTTTCGACGAGCAGTACTTC
.	TRBV23-1	TRBD1	TRBJ2-7	CASSQSSLRDRAPYEQYF	TGCGCCAGCAGTCAATCGAGTTTAAGGGACAGGGCTCCCTACGAGCAGTACTTC
.	TRBV6-6	.	TRBJ2-2	CASSWANTGELFF	TGTGCCAGCAGTTGGGCTAACACCGGGGAGCTGTTTTTT
.	TRBV20-1	.	TRBJ2-5	CSASVGAGGETQYF	TGCAGTGCTAGTGTGGGGGCTGGTGGAGAGACCCAGTACTTC
.	TRBV5-1	.	TRBJ1-6	CASSPDVQGYNSPLHF	TGCGCCAGCAGCCCCGACGTCCAGGGCTATAATTCACCCCTCCACTTT
few	TRBV4-3	.	TRBJ2-7	CASSQYSSNYEQYF	TGCGCCAGCAGCCAATATTCCAGTAACTACGAGCAGTACTTC
.	TRBV5-6	.	TRBJ1-6	CASSLLVGPTSPLHF	TGTGCCAGCAGCTTGTTGGTGGGCCCTACGTCACCCCTCCACTTT
.	TRBV24-1	TRBD2	TRBJ2-1	CATSDLTSASYNEQFF	TGTGCCACCAGTGATCTGACTAGCGCCTCCTACAATGAGCAGTTCTTC
.	TRBV7-9	.	TRBJ2-5	CASSFEPQETQYF	TGTGCCAGCAGCTTTGAGCCCCAAGAGACCCAGTACTTC
.	TRBV3-1/TRBV3-2	.	TRBJ2-5	CASSQERDRKGTQYF	TGTGCCAGCAGCCAAGAACGTGACAGAAAAGGGACCCAGTACTTC
.	TRBV9	TRBD1	TRBJ1-2	CASSVGQGNYGYTF	TGTGCCAGCAGCGTGGGACAGGGGAACTATGGCTACACCTTC
.	TRBV6-5	.	TRBJ1-5	CASAGTNSNQPQHF	TGTGCCAGCGCCGGGACAAATAGCAATCAGCCCCAGCATTTT
few	TRBV7-2	.	TRBJ1-5	CASSLGAGSRQPQHF	TGTGCCAGCAGCTTAGGTGCTGGTTCCAGGCAGCCCCAGCATTTT
.	TRBV7-2	.	TRBJ1-2	CASNPDQGNYGYTF	TGTGCCAGCAATCCCGACCAGGGGAACTATGGCTACACCTTC
.	TRBV6-4	.	TRBJ2-3	CASSDTGSTDTQYF	TGTGCCAGCAGTGACACCGGGTCCACAGATACGCAGTATTTT
.	TRBV28	.	TRBJ1-1	CASSFQGYGNTEAFF	TGTGCCAGCAGTTTCCAGGGGTACGGGAACACTGAAGCTTTCTTT
.	TRBV7-3	TRBD2	TRBJ2-2	CASSLNTSGGNTGELFF	TGTGCCAGCAGCCTAAATACTAGCGGGGGGAACACCGGGGAGCTGTTTTTT
.	TRBV7-2	.	TRBJ2-2	CASSSQAGAGELFF	TGTGCCAGCAGTTCGCAAGCAGGGGCCGGGGAGCTGTTTTTT
.	TRBV19	TRBD1	TRBJ1-4	CASSPIGTARRELFF	TGTGCCAGTAGTCCGATAGGGACAGCGAGAAGGGAACTGTTTTTT
once	TRBV27	TRBD1	TRBJ2-3	CASSHYRGLTDTQYF	TGTGCCAGCAGCCATTACAGGGGGCTGACAGATACGCAGTATTTT
once	TRBV7-2	.	TRBJ2-1	CASSLGNRELNEQFF	TGTGCCAGCAGCTTAGGCAACAGGGAATTAAATGAGCAGTTCTTC
.	TRBV6-6	TRBD2	TRBJ2-3	CASSLSGATQYF	TGTGCCAGCAGTTTGAGCGGGGCTACGCAGTATTTT
.	TRBV15	TRBD1	TRBJ2-7	CATSRGRDRVSYEQYF	TGTGCCACCAGCAGAGGCCGGGACAGGGTGTCTTACGAGCAGTACTTC
.	TRBV6-5	.	TRBJ2-5	CASSYDMQQETQYF	TGTGCCAGCAGTTACGATATGCAGCAAGAGACCCAGTACTTC
.	TRBV7-6	.	TRBJ1-5	CASSLGQGNQPQHF	TGTGCCAGCAGCTTAGGGCAGGGGAATCAGCCCCAGCATTTT
.	TRBV7-9	TRBD1	TRBJ1-2	CASSFQGAQLGYTF	TGTGCCAGCAGCTTTCAGGGGGCTCAATTGGGCTACACCTTC
.	TRBV9	TRBD1	TRBJ2-5	CASSAETGLETQYF	TGTGCCAGCAGCGCCGAGACAGGGCTGGAGACCCAGTACTTC